The clone carrying this T cell receptor beta chain was recorded many times. Given the absence of the conserved phenylalanine or tryptophan at the CDR3 end, a read error is likely. No DNA is shown, since the ends of the CDR3 on it are uncertain; the CDR3 is the one TCRdb lists. The data were obtained in a study of identical twins. TCRdb itself ran the 5' RACE reads through MiXCR, one entry per CDR3 protein. Of under 350,000 distinct CDR3 sequences listed, roughly 8.6% are singletons. The CDR3 length equals 11 residues, ends included. The germline CDR1 and CDR2 sequences are MDHEN and SYDVKM. These records were also assigned to another study, of yellow fever vaccine responses in identical twins.

V is TRBV28 and J is TRBJ1-2. Material: CD8+ T cells sorted from blood. The receptor's source is a woman aged 18 to 35 in good health. This chain's CDR3 is CASSLWEGPTS.